The present TCR beta chain was sequenced within a study of shared T cell receptors in the human thymus. The table came from immunoSEQ multiplex PCR; TCRdb's copy has only in-frame clones and leaves some out. The sample includes approximately 730,000 clones, 80% to 90% of them seen just once. The CDR3 covers 12 residues. The V gene lost 0 bases and the J gene lost 8 bases, with 10 bases spanning the gap. Germline V gene data show CDR1 as GTSNPN and CDR2 as SVGIG (reference sequence). The sample also formed part of further work on human thymus T cells. In that study: V and J gene usage appeared biased in thymic and blood repertoires.

The specimen was thymocytes. This TCR derives from a girl in the first two years of life with a congenital heart defect. The chain has TRBV30 and TRBJ1-1; D unclear. CDR3 sequence reads: CAWSVQLIEAFF. The CDR3 DNA sequence: TGTGCCTGGAGTGTACAGTTAATCGAAGCTTTCTTT. The whole variable domain, remainder taken from reference TRBV30 and TRBJ1-1, is SQTIHQWPATLVQPVGSPLSLECTVEGTSNPNLYWYRQAAGRGLQLLFYSVGIGQISSEVPQNLSASRPQDRQFILSSKKLLLSDSGFYLCAWSVQLIEAFFGQGTRLTVV.